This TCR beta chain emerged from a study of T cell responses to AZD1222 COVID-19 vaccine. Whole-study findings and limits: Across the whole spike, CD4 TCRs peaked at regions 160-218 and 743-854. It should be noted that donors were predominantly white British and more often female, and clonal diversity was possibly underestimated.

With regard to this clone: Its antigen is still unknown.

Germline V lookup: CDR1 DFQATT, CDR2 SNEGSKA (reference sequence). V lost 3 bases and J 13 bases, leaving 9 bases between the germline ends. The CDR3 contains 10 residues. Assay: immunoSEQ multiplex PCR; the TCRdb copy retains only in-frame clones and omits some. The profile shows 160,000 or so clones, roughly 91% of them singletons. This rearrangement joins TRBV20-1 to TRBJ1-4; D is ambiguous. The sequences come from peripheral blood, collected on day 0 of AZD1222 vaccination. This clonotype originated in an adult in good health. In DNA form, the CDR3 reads TGCAGTGCTAGTGAGCTCGGACTGTTTTTT. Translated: CSASELGLFF.